This T cell receptor beta chain was sequenced for a study of tumour-infiltrating T cells in Burkitt lymphoma. Study overall: Survival, overall and progression-free, tracked with productive clonality.

Sequenced by immunoSEQ multiplex PCR; TCRdb stores in-frame clones only, minus some. The sample records 3,500 to 4,500 clones, about 81% being singletons. Germline-derived CDR1 and CDR2 are GTSNPN and SVGIG (reference sequence). Deletions cut 0 bases from V and 4 bases from J, with 5 bases between. The CDR3 has 12 residues. The chain recombines TRBV30 with TRBJ2-3, with D possibly matching TRBD2 (5 bases). What was sequenced was tumor tissue. This sequence originates from a human donor with diffuse large B-cell lymphoma. Some clones in this sample may be carry-over from other donors' samples. CDR3 DNA: TGTGCCTGGAGTGTGGGAGCAGATACGCAGTATTTT. This sequence encodes CAWSVGADTQYF.